These T cell receptor beta chains were read from a single sample in a study of T cell repertoires in cytomegalovirus infection. Via MiXCR, TCRdb re-called the reads, giving one row per CDR3 protein. This table holds about 360,000 distinct CDR3 sequences, about a sixth found once. Material for sequencing was PBMCs. The receptors stem from a human donor in good health (CMV status not recorded). Some clones in this sample may be carry-over from other donors' samples. Both conserved end residues are part of each CDR3.

TRBV14	TRBJ1-2	CASSQAQSVNYGYTF
TRBV19	TRBJ2-2	CASRWLGTGNTGELFF
TRBV6-5	TRBJ1-1	CASSPPSSLGTEAFF
TRBV25-1	TRBJ1-6	CASSEGVSWGPLHF
TRBV7-2	TRBJ2-4	CASSFDILAKNIQYF
TRBV7-8	TRBJ2-1	CASSFLAGDNEQFF
TRBV7-2	TRBJ2-1	CASSLVWQLAFF
TRBV7-2	TRBJ1-1	CASSSEPNTEAFF
TRBV5-1	TRBJ1-1	CASSLTQSEAFF
TRBV12-3/TRBV12-4	TRBJ2-1	CASRLGGYEQFF
TRBV28	TRBJ2-7	CASSLWPEGQYEQYF
TRBV7-9	TRBJ2-7	CASSPGNTYEQYF
TRBV18	TRBJ2-1	CASSPTTTRSPYNEQFF
TRBV7-2	TRBJ2-3	CASSLRGTGGSTDTQYF
TRBV5-4	TRBJ2-1	CASSLAGGYGHEQFF
TRBV7-9	TRBJ1-1	CASTHIGGNTEAFF
TRBV7-2	TRBJ1-1	CASSFSGENTEAFF
TRBV24-1	TRBJ2-3	CATTDGGAGTDTQYF
TRBV12-3/TRBV12-4	TRBJ1-3	CASTYRRTGNTIYF
TRBV19	TRBJ2-1	CASSTRGGINEQFF
TRBV7-2	TRBJ1-1	CASSPPRVTTEAFF
TRBV20-1	TRBJ1-2	CSATDGPSYGYTF
TRBV7-2	TRBJ2-1	CASSQPGLNEQFF